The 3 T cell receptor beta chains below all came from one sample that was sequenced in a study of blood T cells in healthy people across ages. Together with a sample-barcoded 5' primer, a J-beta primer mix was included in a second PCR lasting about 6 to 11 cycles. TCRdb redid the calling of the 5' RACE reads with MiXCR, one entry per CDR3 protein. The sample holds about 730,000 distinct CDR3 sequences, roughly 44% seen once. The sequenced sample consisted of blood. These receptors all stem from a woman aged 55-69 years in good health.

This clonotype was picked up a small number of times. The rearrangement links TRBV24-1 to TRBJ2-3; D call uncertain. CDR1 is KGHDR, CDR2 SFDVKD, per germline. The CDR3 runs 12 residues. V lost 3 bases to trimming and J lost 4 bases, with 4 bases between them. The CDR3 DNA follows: TGTGCCACCAGTGATCTTGCAGATACGCAGTATTTT. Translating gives CATSDLADTQYF.

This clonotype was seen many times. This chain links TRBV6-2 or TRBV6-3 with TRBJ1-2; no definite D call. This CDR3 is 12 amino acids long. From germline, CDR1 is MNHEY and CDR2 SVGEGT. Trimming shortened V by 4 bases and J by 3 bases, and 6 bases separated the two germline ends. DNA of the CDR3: TGTGCCAGCAGTTGGACGGACTATGGCTACACCTTC. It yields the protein CASSWTDYGYTF.

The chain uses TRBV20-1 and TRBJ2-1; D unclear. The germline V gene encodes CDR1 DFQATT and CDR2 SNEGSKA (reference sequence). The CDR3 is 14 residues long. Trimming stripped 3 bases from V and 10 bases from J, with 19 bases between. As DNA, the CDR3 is TGCAGTGCTAGGCCACCTCCGTCCTCCTACGAGCAGTTCTTC. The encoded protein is CSARPPPSSYEQFF.